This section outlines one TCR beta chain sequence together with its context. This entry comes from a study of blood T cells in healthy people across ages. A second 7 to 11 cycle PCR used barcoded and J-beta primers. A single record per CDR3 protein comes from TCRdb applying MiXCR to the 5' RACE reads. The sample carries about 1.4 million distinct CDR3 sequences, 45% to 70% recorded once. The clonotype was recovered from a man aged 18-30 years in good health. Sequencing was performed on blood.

The CDR3 DNA sequence: TGCAGTGCTAGAGATTTCCAGGCCAGCACAGATACGCAGTATTTT. Protein: CSARDFQASTDTQYF. The gene calls are TRBV20-1 and TRBJ2-3; D not resolved. The CDR3 totals 15 residues. The ends were cut back, 0 bases at V and 0 bases at J, with 10 bases in the middle. Germline values: CDR1 DFQATT, CDR2 SNEGSKA (reference sequence).